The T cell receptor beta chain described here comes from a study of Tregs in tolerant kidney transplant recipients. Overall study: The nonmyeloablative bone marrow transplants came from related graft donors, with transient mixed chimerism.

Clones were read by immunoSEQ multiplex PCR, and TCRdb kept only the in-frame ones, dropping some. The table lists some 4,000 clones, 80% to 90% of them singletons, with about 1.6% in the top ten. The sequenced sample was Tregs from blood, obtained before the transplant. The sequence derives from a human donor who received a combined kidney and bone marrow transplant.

The CDR3 DNA reads as TGCGCCAGCAGCTTGGGTCTGCGAACAGCCTTCTCTGGAAACACCATATATTTT. It codes for CASSLGLRTAFSGNTIYF. The chain links TRBV5-1 to TRBJ1-3; no firm D call. The CDR3 spans 18 residues. Germline CDR1 is SGHRS and CDR2 is YFSETQ. Trimming left V 0 bases short and J 0 bases short, with 16 bases between.